Presented here are 26 T cell receptor beta chains from one specimen sequenced in a study of cytotoxic CD8 clonotypes in ibrutinib-treated CLL. TCRdb's copy holds only in-frame clones and misses some; the assay was immunoSEQ multiplex PCR. The sample lists 330,000 or so clones; about 64% were seen once. The sequences come from PBMCs, collected after 36 months of ibrutinib treatment. The receptor source for this set is a human donor with chronic lymphocytic leukemia.

This chain uses TRBV4-2 with TRBJ1-1; no clear D. Trimming removed 6 bases at V and 0 bases at J, with 8 bases between. The CDR3 loop spans 13 amino acids. Germline CDR1 and CDR2: LGHNA and YNFKEQ. The CDR3 region is CASSPTMNTEAFF. The CDR3 DNA is TGTGCCAGCAGTCCGACTATGAACACTGAAGCTTTCTTT.

This clone was picked up a small number of times. This chain links TRBV10-1 with TRBJ2-1; TRBD2 agrees at 9 bases. This CDR3 is 14 amino acids long. Trimming at V came to 3 bases and at J to 8 bases, leaving 5 bases not matched to a gene. CDR1 is WNHNN and CDR2 is SYGVQD in the germline V gene (reference sequence). This CDR3 is CASSDSLAGDEQFF. CDR3 coding DNA: TGCGCCAGCAGTGATTCGTTAGCGGGAGATGAGCAGTTCTTC.

The rearrangement uses TRBV5-1 and TRBJ2-1; 7 bases fit TRBD2. This CDR3 is 15 amino acids long. Germline CDR1 SGHRS, CDR2 YFSETQ. Trimming cost V 3 bases and J 3 bases; bases outside gene matches: 6. This CDR3 is CASSSGGTNYNEQFF. The CDR3 DNA is TGCGCCAGCAGCTCCGGGGGGACCAACTACAATGAGCAGTTCTTC.

The rearrangement joins TRBV6-1 to TRBJ1-6; weak D call: TRBD1 (5 bases). Trimming cost V 6 bases and J 6 bases, with 9 bases left between them. The CDR3 length is 13 residues. Germline CDR1 is MNHNS and CDR2 is SASEGT. CDR3 loop: CASRRDPNSPLHF. CDR3 sequence (DNA): TGTGCCAGCAGAAGGGACCCTAATTCACCCCTCCACTTT.

This chain uses TRBV7-2 with TRBJ2-1; no definite D call. Trimming took off 5 bases at V and 6 bases at J, with 14 bases between the two ends. The CDR3 totals 14 residues. Germline V gene lookup returns CDR1 SGHTA and CDR2 FQGNSA. CDR3 in amino acids: CASSLLTRSNEQFF. CDR3 bases: TGTGCCAGCAGCCTCCTGACACGGTCCAATGAGCAGTTCTTC.

J is TRBJ2-3 and V is TRBV14; tentative D call: TRBD2 (6 bases). The CDR3 length is 16 residues. Germline assignment: CDR1 SGHDN and CDR2 FVKESK. Trimming removed 1 base from V and 2 bases from J, with 13 bases in between. The CDR3 nucleotides are TGTGCCAGCAGCCAAGTTCGGGGGACCTACACAGATACGCAGTATTTT. The encoded protein is CASSQVRGTYTDTQYF.

V usage is TRBV19 and J usage is TRBJ2-4; D call uncertain. CDR1 and CDR2 from the germline V gene are LNHDA and SQIVND (reference sequence). This CDR3 comprises 15 residues. V lost 3 bases and J lost 0, with 9 bases in between. In nucleotides, the CDR3 is TGTGCCAGTAGTATCCCCGGTACAGCCAAAAACATTCAGTACTTC. This codes for CASSIPGTAKNIQYF.

This clone was seen only once. This sequence joins TRBV7-6 and TRBJ2-3; D uncertain. V was pared by 6 bases and J by 0 bases, with 4 bases between. Germline V gene lookup returns CDR1 SGHVS and CDR2 FNYEAQ. CDR3 length: 12 amino acids. The CDR3 is CASSPSTDTQYF. In DNA form, the CDR3 reads TGTGCCAGCAGTCCTAGCACAGATACGCAGTATTTT.

The chain uses TRBV7-2 and TRBJ2-5; D is perhaps TRBD1 (6 bases). Trimming shortened V by 2 bases and J by 5 bases, and 12 bases separated the two germline ends. There are 14 residues in the CDR3. Germline CDR1 reads SGHTA; CDR2 reads FQGNSA. The CDR3 bases are TGTGCCAGCAGCTTATCAGGGGCAGGGGAGACCCAGTACTTC. This encodes CASSLSGAGETQYF. The variable domain in full, with the rest retrieved from reference TRBV7-2 and TRBJ2-5, is GAGVSQSPSNKVTEKGKDVELRCDPISGHTALYWYRQSLGQGLEFLIYFQGNSAPDKSGLPSDRFSAERTGGSVSTLTIQRTQQEDSAVYLCASSLSGAGETQYFGPGTRLLVL.

A few counts support this clone. J is TRBJ1-5 and V is TRBV18, with D hard to call. The V gene lost 3 bases and the J gene lost 4 bases, with 4 bases spanning the gap. Germline lookup yields CDR1 KGHSH and CDR2 LQKENI. The CDR3 runs to 12 residues. The CDR3: CASSPENQPQHF. The CDR3 DNA is TGTGCCAGCTCACCGGAAAATCAGCCCCAGCATTTT. The variable domain in full, with the rest retrieved from reference TRBV18 and TRBJ1-5, is NAGVMQNPRHLVRRRGQEARLRCSPMKGHSHVYWYRQLPEEGLKFMVYLQKENIIDESGMPKERFSAEFPKEGPSILRIQQVVRGDSAAYFCASSPENQPQHFGDGTRLSIL.

The sample holds one count of this clone. The V and J genes are TRBV29-1 and TRBJ2-2, with 10 bases that match TRBD2. V was clipped by 6 bases and J by 4 bases; unmatched bases: 5. The germline CDR1 and CDR2 sequences are SQVTM and ANQGSEA. The CDR3 is 14 amino acids. The CDR3 spells CSVGPSGSTGELFF. The CDR3 nucleotides read TGCAGCGTGGGGCCTAGCGGGAGCACCGGGGAGCTGTTTTTT.

The CDR3 DNA follows: TGTGCCAGCAGCCAGGACGGACTGCGGCAGCCCCAGCATTTT. This gives the protein CASSQDGLRQPQHF. The chain uses TRBV5-4 and TRBJ1-5; D remains unclear. CDR1 SGHNT and CDR2 YYREEE come from the germline V gene (reference sequence). The CDR3 spans 14 residues. Deletions cut 4 bases from V and 7 bases from J, with 15 bases between.

About this clone: This sample also contains other DNA sequences that code for the same CDR3. V and J are TRBV18 and TRBJ2-3, with 8 positions matching TRBD1. Unmatched junction bases numbered 2, after V lost 3 bases and J lost 0 bases. CDR1 is KGHSH and CDR2 is LQKENI in the germline V gene. The CDR3 has 15 residues. This chain's CDR3 is CASSPTGASTDTQYF. The CDR3 DNA reads as TGTGCCAGCTCACCGACAGGGGCGAGCACAGATACGCAGTATTTT.

The chain is built from TRBV27 and TRBJ2-5, with TRBD2 identical over 7 bases. This CDR3 contains 17 residues. V shed 5 bases and J 2 bases; nucleotides not matched to a gene: 14. The V gene's germline CDR1 is MNHEY and CDR2 SMNVEV (reference sequence). CDR3 nucleotides: TGTGCCAGCAGTGGGGGGGTTGGGGACGGGGTGCAAGAGACCCAGTACTTC. It encodes CASSGGVGDGVQETQYF.

The rearrangement links TRBV2 to TRBJ1-2; no definite D call. V lost 10 bases and J lost 5, with 11 bases in between. The CDR3 is made up of 11 amino acids. Germline lookup yields CDR1 SNHLY and CDR2 FYNNEI. CDR3 amino acids: CATRSGYGYTF. As DNA, the CDR3 is TGTGCCACCAGGTCGGGGTATGGCTACACCTTC.

J is TRBJ1-3 and V is TRBV19, with D maybe TRBD1 (5 bases). This CDR3 region has 16 residues. Germline-derived CDR1 and CDR2 are LNHDA and SQIVND (reference sequence). V was shortened by 3 bases and J by 0 bases, with 12 bases between the two germline ends. The CDR3 nucleotides read TGTGCCAGTAGTATCGGCAGGGTTAGCTCTGGAAACACCATATATTTT. Its protein product is CASSIGRVSSGNTIYF.

CDR3 amino acids: CASSLGQGAPGPQHF. CDR3 nucleotide sequence: TGCGCCAGCAGCTTGGGTCAGGGGGCCCCGGGGCCCCAGCATTTT. V gene TRBV5-1 combines with J gene TRBJ1-5, with 8 bases identical to TRBD1. Germline values: CDR1 SGHRS, CDR2 YFSETQ. This CDR3 contains 15 residues. V was pared by 0 bases and J by 9 bases, with 8 bases of the junction left unmatched.

The chain joins TRBV7-8 to TRBJ2-2, with a weak D call TRBD1 (5 bases). Per the germline V gene, CDR1 is SGHVS and CDR2 is FQNEAQ. The V and J ends lost 2 bases and 8 bases respectively, with 15 bases between them. This CDR3 is built from 15 residues. The CDR3 is CASSLPPGSRGELFF. CDR3 in DNA: TGTGCCAGCAGCTTACCCCCAGGGTCCAGGGGGGAGCTGTTTTTT.

The chain employs TRBV6-6 and TRBJ2-3; D remains unclear. The length of the CDR3 is 12 residues. Germline-derived CDR1 and CDR2 are MNHNY and SVGAGI (reference sequence). Trimming pared 5 bases from V and 6 bases from J, leaving 9 bases between. The CDR3: CASSPLEDTQYF. Here the CDR3 DNA reads TGTGCCAGCAGTCCTCTAGAGGATACGCAGTATTTT.

V and J are TRBV15 and TRBJ2-7, with D tentatively TRBD2 (6 bases). Trimming shortened V by 2 bases and J by 1 base, and 12 bases separated the two germline ends. CDR1 is LNHNV, CDR2 YYDKDF, per germline (reference sequence). The CDR3 has 15 residues. The CDR3 DNA reads TGTGCCACCAGCAGATCGGAGGGGTTTTCCTACGAGCAGTACTTC. Translating gives CATSRSEGFSYEQYF.

V usage is TRBV4-3 and J usage is TRBJ2-1, with 10 nucleotides matching TRBD2. V gave up 5 bases and J gave up 6 bases; unmatched junction bases: 7. The length of the CDR3 is 15 residues. Germline loops: CDR1 LGHNA, CDR2 YSLEER. The CDR3 is CASSYTSGAFNEQFF. The CDR3 DNA reads TGCGCCAGCAGCTACACTAGCGGGGCCTTCAATGAGCAGTTCTTC.

This chain links TRBV5-5 with TRBJ2-5; a weak D match, TRBD2 (6 bases). The CDR3 has 13 amino acids. V shed 4 bases and J shed 3 bases, with 10 bases lying between them. In germline, CDR1 is SGHKS, CDR2 YYEKEE (reference sequence). The CDR3 sequence: CASSPGGEETQYF. The CDR3 nucleotides are TGTGCCAGCAGCCCAGGCGGGGAAGAGACCCAGTACTTC. The variable domain in full, completed from reference TRBV5-5 and TRBJ2-5, reads DAGVTQSPTHLIKTRGQQVTLRCSPISGHKSVSWYQQVLGQGPQFIFQYYEKEERGRGNFPDRFSARQFPNYSSELNVNALLLGDSALYLCASSPGGEETQYFGPGTRLLVL.

The V gene is TRBV28, the J gene TRBJ2-6; perhaps TRBD1 as D (5 bases). The CDR3 sequence is 18 residues long. In germline, CDR1 is MDHEN, CDR2 SYDVKM. V was cut by 5 bases and J by 0 bases, with 17 bases left in between. The CDR3 nucleotides are TGTGCCAGCAGTACCAGCAGGGCTCCAAGCTCTGGGGCCAACGTCCTGACTTTC. Translated, it gives CASSTSRAPSSGANVLTF.

This rearrangement joins TRBV19 to TRBJ1-2; D is possibly TRBD1 (5 bases). Per the germline V gene, CDR1 is LNHDA and CDR2 is SQIVND (reference sequence). The CDR3 loop spans 15 amino acids. V gave up 0 bases and J gave up 4 bases, with 12 bases separating them. CDR3 sequence reads: CASSIESGRPYGYTF. CDR3 coding DNA: TGTGCCAGTAGTATAGAGTCAGGGAGGCCCTATGGCTACACCTTC.

V and J are TRBV7-9 and TRBJ1-2; D gene unclear. The CDR3 is 13 amino acids. Germline values: CDR1 SEHNR, CDR2 FQNEAQ (reference sequence). Trimming pared 3 bases from V and 7 bases from J, leaving 12 bases between. The chain's CDR3 is CASSLSNGIGYTF. The CDR3 DNA sequence: TGTGCCAGCAGCTTGAGCAACGGAATTGGCTACACCTTC.

This clone has a single count. The chain employs TRBV7-6 and TRBJ2-5; D unclear. Per the germline V gene, CDR1 is SGHVS and CDR2 is FNYEAQ. CDR3 length: 14 amino acids. Trimming pared 2 bases from V and 0 bases from J, leaving 7 bases between. CDR3 nucleotide sequence: TGTGCCAGCAGCTTAATCGGAAACCAAGAGACCCAGTACTTC. Protein product: CASSLIGNQETQYF.